Presented here are 6 T cell receptor beta chains from one specimen sequenced in a study of patients and donors after allogeneic stem cell transplantation. TCRdb reprocessed the RT-PCR reads with MiXCR, giving one entry per CDR3 protein. The sample shows about a million distinct CDR3 sequences, over 15% of them seen only once. Sequencing was performed on blood, either unsorted or a sorted T cell fraction (not recorded which). The receptors here all came from a human donor who was either an allogeneic HSCT recipient or a stem cell or donor lymphocyte infusion donor (not recorded which). It is not recorded whose cells these are; they may come from a transplant donor.

This clonotype occurred a few times. The chain uses TRBV14 and TRBJ2-1; either TRBD1 or TRBD2 may supply D (5 bases each). The CDR3 has 17 amino acids. Trimming removed 1 base from V and 8 bases from J, with 21 bases in between. Germline V gives CDR1 SGHDN, CDR2 FVKESK. CDR3 bases: TGTGCCAGCAGCCAAGGGGACCCCCTACGACGGGGCTATGAGCAGTTCTTC. It is translated as CASSQGDPLRRGYEQFF.

This clonotype has more than one count but fewer than ten. This rearrangement joins TRBV6-2 or TRBV6-3 to TRBJ2-7; D is unclear. CDR3 size: 14 residues. V was cut by 3 bases and J by 1 base, with 10 bases left in between. Per germline, CDR1 MNHEY and CDR2 SVGEGT. Here the CDR3 DNA reads TGTGCCAGCAGTTATCCCCCTGGGTCCTACGAGCAGTACTTC. Translated, it gives CASSYPPGSYEQYF.

V usage is TRBV7-9 and J usage is TRBJ2-1; 11 bases are a match to TRBD2. This CDR3 spans 13 amino acids. The germline gives CDR1 SEHNR, CDR2 FQNEAQ (reference sequence). V shed 2 bases and J 14 bases; nucleotides not matched to a gene: 5. CDR3 DNA: TGTGCCAGCAGCTTAACTAGCGGGAGTTACGAGTTCTTC. This gives the protein CASSLTSGSYEFF.

This clonotype was detected a few times. The chain recombines TRBV7-9 with TRBJ2-5, with 7 bases identical to TRBD2. The germline gives CDR1 SEHNR, CDR2 FQNEAQ (reference sequence). CDR3 size: 15 residues. V dropped 2 bases and J dropped 2; count of bases not matched to a gene: 5. CDR3: CASSLNLAAQETQYF. For the CDR3, the DNA is TGTGCCAGCAGCTTAAATCTAGCGGCACAAGAGACCCAGTACTTC.

This clonotype was seen repeatedly, ten times or more. Here the CDR3 DNA reads TGTGCCAGCAGCTTACTAGACGGGAGGGAGACCCAGTACTTC. Its translation is CASSLLDGRETQYF. V gene TRBV11-1 combines with J gene TRBJ2-5, with TRBD2 matching over 7 bases. Looked up from germline, CDR1 is SGHAT and CDR2 is FQDESV (reference sequence). This CDR3 comprises 14 residues. The V segment lost 2 bases and the J segment 5 bases; nucleotides outside the gene matches: 5. Drawing the rest from reference TRBV11-1 and TRBJ2-5, the complete variable domain is EAEVAQSPRYKITEKSQAVAFWCDPISGHATLYWYRQILGQGPELLVQFQDESVVDDSQLPKDRFSAERLKGVDSTLKIQPAELGDSAMYLCASSLLDGRETQYFGPGTRLLVL.

This clonotype was counted only a few times. The V gene is TRBV27, the J gene TRBJ1-1; D remains ambiguous. Trimming removed 3 bases from V and 7 bases from J, with 12 bases in between. The CDR3 loop spans 13 amino acids. Germline V gene sequence: CDR1 MNHEY, CDR2 SMNVEV (reference sequence). The CDR3: CASSLWQENEAFF. CDR3 sequence (DNA): TGTGCCAGCAGTTTGTGGCAGGAAAATGAAGCTTTCTTT.